These 14 T cell receptor beta chains share one sample of origin, sequenced in a study of preoperative IRX-2 immunotherapy in early breast cancer. The sample's treatment: preoperative locoregional IRX-2 cytokine immunotherapy. Profiling relied on immunoSEQ multiplex PCR, and the TCRdb table lists in-frame clones only, not all of them. The data show about 62,000 clones, roughly 95% seen once. Sampling was conducted from a patient treated with IRX-2 immunotherapy. The receptors were gathered from a human donor with breast cancer.

This rearrangement joins TRBV2 to TRBJ2-1; either TRBD1 or TRBD2 may supply D (5 bases each). V was clipped by 10 bases and J by 10 bases, with 17 bases between them. Per germline, CDR1 SNHLY and CDR2 FYNNEI. The CDR3 has 12 residues. CDR3 sequence: CATREGLHEQFF. In DNA, the CDR3 is TGTGCCACCCGAGAGGGGCTGCACGAGCAGTTCTTC.

V is TRBV11-3 and J is TRBJ2-1; 11 bases are a match to TRBD2. Germline-derived CDR1 and CDR2 are SGHNT and YENEEA. The V and J ends lost 5 bases and 9 bases, in that order; junction bases with no gene match: 12. This CDR3 is 16 amino acids long. CDR3 protein: CASSPGLAEGYGEQFF. CDR3 DNA: TGTGCCAGCAGCCCGGGACTAGCGGAGGGGTATGGTGAGCAGTTCTTC.

The V gene is TRBV19, the J gene TRBJ2-1; 12 bases fit TRBD1. Germline V lookup: CDR1 LNHDA, CDR2 SQIVND (reference sequence). J lost 4 bases, V lost 6 bases, and 10 bases had no gene match. This CDR3 has 17 residues. DNA of the CDR3: TGTGCCAGTAGAGACCCCGGGACAGGGGGCGGTTACAATGAGCAGTTCTTC. Translation gives CASRDPGTGGGYNEQFF.

The chain joins TRBV5-5 to TRBJ2-1; 7 bases map to TRBD2. Germline assignment: CDR1 SGHKS and CDR2 YYEKEE (reference sequence). The CDR3 is 18 residues long. The ends lost 4 bases at V and 2 bases at J; junction bases unmatched: 15. CDR3 in DNA: TGTGCCAGCAGCCCGCAGGGCCTGCCGGGAGGCCCCTACAATGAGCAGTTCTTC. Translating gives CASSPQGLPGGPYNEQFF.

In its sample, this clone was seen once. This chain joins TRBV6-5 and TRBJ1-1; D uncertain. V lost 2 bases, J lost 7 bases, and 11 bases lay in between. CDR3 length equals 13 residues. The germline V gene encodes CDR1 MNHEY and CDR2 SVGAGI. CDR3 DNA: TGTGCCAGCAGTTACCCCCCCCGGGGTGAAGCTTTCTTT. Encoded protein: CASSYPPRGEAFF.

This clone was found once. As DNA, the CDR3 is TGTGCCAGCAGCTTAGTGTCCAGGGAGGACGAGCAGTACTTC. Amino acids: CASSLVSREDEQYF. The gene calls are TRBV7-9 and TRBJ2-7; D might be TRBD2 (6 bases). Trimming took off 1 base at V and 5 bases at J, with 12 bases between the two ends. The germline gives CDR1 SEHNR, CDR2 FQNEAQ (reference sequence). The CDR3 totals 14 residues.

This sequence joins TRBV5-1 and TRBJ1-1, with D perhaps matching TRBD1 (5 bases). Trimming shortened V by 0 bases and J by 5 bases, and 8 bases separated the two germline ends. Germline V CDR1 and CDR2: SGHRS, YFSETQ. The CDR3 consists of 13 residues. The CDR3 coding sequence is TGCGCCAGCAGCTTGGAGAGGGGTACTGAAGCTTTCTTT. This gives the protein CASSLERGTEAFF.

This rearrangement joins TRBV11-3 to TRBJ2-3; 10 bases align to TRBD2. The CDR3 has 13 residues. V dropped 5 bases and J dropped 10; count of bases not matched to a gene: 6. The germline V gene encodes CDR1 SGHNT and CDR2 YENEEA. The CDR3 sequence is CASSAVAGGPQYF. In DNA, the CDR3 is TGTGCCAGCAGCGCAGTAGCGGGAGGTCCGCAGTATTTT.

The rearrangement uses TRBV10-3 and TRBJ1-2; unclear D gene. The CDR3 covers 16 residues. V lost 5 bases, J lost 8 bases, and 24 bases lay in between. Germline CDR1 and CDR2: ENHRY and SYGVKD. The CDR3 DNA reads as TGTGCCATCAGTATCAAAGGGTCCCCGCAACTCTCGGGCTACACCTTC. Protein product: CAISIKGSPQLSGYTF.

In this sample, this clone turned up once. This chain joins TRBV28 and TRBJ2-2, with 7 bases identical to TRBD1. Germline-derived CDR1 and CDR2 are MDHEN and SYDVKM. The CDR3 has 14 residues. V lost 7 bases and J lost 3; bases outside the gene matches: 5. Written as DNA, the CDR3 is TGTGCCAGCATCCCCGACAGGGACACCGGGGAGCTGTTTTTT. It specifies CASIPDRDTGELFF.

This clone is a singleton in its sample. The V call is TRBV18, the J call TRBJ2-3; weak D call: TRBD1 (7 bases). The germline V and J ends were trimmed by 3 bases and 5 bases, with 12 bases remaining between them. The CDR3 runs to 14 residues. Germline values: CDR1 KGHSH, CDR2 LQKENI. Here the CDR3 reads CASSPQGEEDTQYF. In DNA form, the CDR3 reads TGTGCCAGCTCACCGCAGGGGGAGGAAGATACGCAGTATTTT.

The CDR3 DNA follows: TGCGCCAGCAGCCGGTGGGCCACCCTTCATGGCTACACCTTC. Amino acid sequence: CASSRWATLHGYTF. The gene calls are TRBV4-1 and TRBJ1-2, with D uncertain. V was trimmed by 4 bases and J by 6 bases, leaving 15 bases between them. The CDR3 has 14 amino acids. CDR1 and CDR2 (germline): MGHRA, YSYEKL.

The rearrangement links TRBV5-1 to TRBJ2-2; D may match TRBD1 or TRBD2 (7 bases each). V gave up 5 bases and J gave up 0 bases, with 11 bases separating them. Per the germline V gene, CDR1 is SGHRS and CDR2 is YFSETQ. The length of the CDR3 is 15 residues. Here the CDR3 DNA reads TGCGCCAGCAGGGGAGGGACAGCGAACACCGGGGAGCTGTTTTTT. Residues: CASRGGTANTGELFF.

About this clone: Compared with germline, one end of the junction differs, possibly owing to a read error. The J gene is TRBJ1-1, the V gene TRBV29-1, with 8 bases aligning to TRBD1. This CDR3 region has 19 residues. The V gene's germline CDR1 is SQVTM and CDR2 ANQGSEA. The DNA of the CDR3 is TGCAGCGTTGGTCCGGTCGGTTTTAGGGACAGGCGTATGAATACTGAAGCTTTCTTT. Translating gives CSVGPVGFRDRRMNTEAFF.